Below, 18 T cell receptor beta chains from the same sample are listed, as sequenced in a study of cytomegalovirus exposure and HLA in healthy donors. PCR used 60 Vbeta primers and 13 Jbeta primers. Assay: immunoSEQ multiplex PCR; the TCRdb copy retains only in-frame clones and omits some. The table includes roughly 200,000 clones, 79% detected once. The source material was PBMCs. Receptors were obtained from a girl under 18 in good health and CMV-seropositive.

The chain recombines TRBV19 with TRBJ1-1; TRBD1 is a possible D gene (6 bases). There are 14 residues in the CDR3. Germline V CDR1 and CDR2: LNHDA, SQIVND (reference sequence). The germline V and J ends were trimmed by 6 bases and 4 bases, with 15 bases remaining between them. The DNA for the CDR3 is TGTGCCAGTAGGACACAGGGAGTCGGCACTGAAGCTTTCTTT. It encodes CASRTQGVGTEAFF.

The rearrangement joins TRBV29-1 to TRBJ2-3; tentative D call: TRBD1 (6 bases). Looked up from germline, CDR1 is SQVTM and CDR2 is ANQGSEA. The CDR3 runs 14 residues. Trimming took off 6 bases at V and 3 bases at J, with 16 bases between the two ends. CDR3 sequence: CSVAGQGKTDTQYF. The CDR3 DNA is TGCAGCGTCGCAGGGCAGGGGAAAACAGATACGCAGTATTTT.

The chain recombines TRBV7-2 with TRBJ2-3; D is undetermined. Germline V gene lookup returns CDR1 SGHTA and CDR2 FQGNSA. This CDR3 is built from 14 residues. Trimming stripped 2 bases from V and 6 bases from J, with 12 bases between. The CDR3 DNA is TGTGCCAGCAGCTTAATACCCAACCGGGATACGCAGTATTTT. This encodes CASSLIPNRDTQYF.

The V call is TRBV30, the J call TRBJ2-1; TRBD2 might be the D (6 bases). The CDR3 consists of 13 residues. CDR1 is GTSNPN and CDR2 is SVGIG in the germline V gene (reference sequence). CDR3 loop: CAGGLTHYNEQFF. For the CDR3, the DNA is TGTGCTGGGGGACTGACCCATTACAATGAGCAGTTCTTC.

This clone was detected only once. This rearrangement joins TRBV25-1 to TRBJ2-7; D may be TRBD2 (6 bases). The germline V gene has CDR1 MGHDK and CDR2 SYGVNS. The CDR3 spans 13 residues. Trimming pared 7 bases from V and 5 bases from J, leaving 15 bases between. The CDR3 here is CASNPGDRHEQYF. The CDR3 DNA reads TGTGCCAGCAACCCGGGGGACCGACACGAGCAGTACTTC.

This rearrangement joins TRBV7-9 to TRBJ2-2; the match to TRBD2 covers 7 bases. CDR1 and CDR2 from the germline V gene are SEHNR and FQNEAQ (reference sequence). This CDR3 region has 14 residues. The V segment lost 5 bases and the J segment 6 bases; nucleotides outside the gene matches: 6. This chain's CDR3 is CASSDGLDPGELFF. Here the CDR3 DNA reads TGTGCCAGCAGCGACGGACTAGATCCCGGGGAGCTGTTTTTT.

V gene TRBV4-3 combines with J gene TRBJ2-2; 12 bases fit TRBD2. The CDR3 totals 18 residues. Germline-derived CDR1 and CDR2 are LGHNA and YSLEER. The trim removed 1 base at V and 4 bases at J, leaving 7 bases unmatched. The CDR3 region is CASSQALLAGGRTGELFF. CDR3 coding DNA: TGCGCCAGCAGCCAAGCTCTCCTAGCGGGGGGGCGCACCGGGGAGCTGTTTTTT.

In nucleotides, the CDR3 is TGTGCCAGCAGCTCCCCGGGACAGGGGAGGAATCAGCCCCAGCATTTT. It yields the protein CASSSPGQGRNQPQHF. This rearrangement joins TRBV7-8 to TRBJ1-5; 10 nucleotides align to TRBD1. Germline loops: CDR1 SGHVS, CDR2 FQNEAQ. Trimming removed 4 bases from V and 4 bases from J; junction bases left unmatched: 7. This CDR3 contains 16 residues.

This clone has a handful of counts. In DNA form, the CDR3 reads TGTGCCAGTAGTTCCCTCCCTGGGGCGGGGACCTACGAGCAGTACTTC. It is translated as CASSSLPGAGTYEQYF. This chain links TRBV19 with TRBJ2-7; tentatively, D is TRBD2 (6 bases). The ends were cut back, 5 bases at V and 2 bases at J, with 19 bases in the middle. Per the germline V gene, CDR1 is LNHDA and CDR2 is SQIVND (reference sequence). The CDR3 covers 16 residues.

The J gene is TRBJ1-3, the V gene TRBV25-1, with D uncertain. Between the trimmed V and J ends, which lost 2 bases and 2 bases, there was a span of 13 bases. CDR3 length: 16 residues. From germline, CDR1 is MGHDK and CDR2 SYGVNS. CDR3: CASSENEGIPGNTIYF. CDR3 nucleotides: TGTGCCAGCAGTGAAAATGAGGGTATCCCTGGAAACACCATATATTTT.

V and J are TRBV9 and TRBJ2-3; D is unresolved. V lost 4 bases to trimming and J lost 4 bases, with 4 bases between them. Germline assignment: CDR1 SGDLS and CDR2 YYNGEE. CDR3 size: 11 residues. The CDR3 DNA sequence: TGTGCCAGCAGCTCCGCAGATACGCAGTATTTT. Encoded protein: CASSSADTQYF.

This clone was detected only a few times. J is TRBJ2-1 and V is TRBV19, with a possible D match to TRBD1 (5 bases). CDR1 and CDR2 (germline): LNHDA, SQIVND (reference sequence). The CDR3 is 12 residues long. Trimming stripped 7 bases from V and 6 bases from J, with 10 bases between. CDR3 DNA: TGTGCCAGTATGCAGGGCCGCAATGAGCAGTTCTTC. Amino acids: CASMQGRNEQFF.

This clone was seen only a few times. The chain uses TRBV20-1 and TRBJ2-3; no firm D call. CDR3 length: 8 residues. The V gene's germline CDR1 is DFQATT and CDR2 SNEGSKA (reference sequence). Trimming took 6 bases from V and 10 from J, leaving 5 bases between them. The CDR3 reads CSAPPQYF. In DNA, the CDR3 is TGCAGTGCCCCTCCGCAGTATTTT.

CDR3 amino acids: CASSSIQGTYEQYF. The CDR3, as DNA: TGTGCCAGCAGCTCCATACAGGGGACCTACGAGCAGTACTTC. The chain links TRBV5-4 to TRBJ2-7; 7 positions match TRBD1. Losses at the gene ends were 3 bases for V and 2 bases for J; bases not matched to a gene: 5. The length of the CDR3 is 14 residues. Germline CDR1 reads SGHNT; CDR2 reads YYREEE (reference sequence).

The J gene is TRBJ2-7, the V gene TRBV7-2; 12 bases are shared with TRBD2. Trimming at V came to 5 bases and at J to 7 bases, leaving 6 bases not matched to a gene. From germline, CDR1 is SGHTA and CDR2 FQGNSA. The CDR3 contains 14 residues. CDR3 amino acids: CASSPTSGGPEQYF. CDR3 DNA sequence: TGTGCCAGCAGCCCTACTAGCGGGGGGCCTGAGCAGTACTTC. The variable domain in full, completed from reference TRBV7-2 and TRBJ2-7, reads GAGVSQSPSNKVTEKGKDVELRCDPISGHTALYWYRQSLGQGLEFLIYFQGNSAPDKSGLPSDRFSAERTGGSVSTLTIQRTQQEDSAVYLCASSPTSGGPEQYFGPGTRLTVT.

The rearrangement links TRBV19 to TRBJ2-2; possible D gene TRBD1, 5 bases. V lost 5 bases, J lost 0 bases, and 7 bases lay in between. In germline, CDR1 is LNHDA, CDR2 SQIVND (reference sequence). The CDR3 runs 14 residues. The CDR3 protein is CASSATANTGELFF. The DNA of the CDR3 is TGTGCCAGTAGTGCGACAGCGAACACCGGGGAGCTGTTTTTT.

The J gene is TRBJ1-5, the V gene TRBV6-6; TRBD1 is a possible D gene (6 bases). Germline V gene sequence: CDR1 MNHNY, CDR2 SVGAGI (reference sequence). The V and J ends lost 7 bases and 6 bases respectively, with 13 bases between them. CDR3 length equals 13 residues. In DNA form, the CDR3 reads TGTGCCAGCACCGACAGGCTGGGTCAGCCCCAGCATTTT. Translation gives CASTDRLGQPQHF.

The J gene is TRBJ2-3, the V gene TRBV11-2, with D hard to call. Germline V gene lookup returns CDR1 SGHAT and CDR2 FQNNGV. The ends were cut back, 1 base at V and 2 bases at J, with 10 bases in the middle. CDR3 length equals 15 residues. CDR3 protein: CASSLAGFTTDTQYF. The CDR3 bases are TGTGCCAGCAGCTTAGCCGGTTTTACCACAGATACGCAGTATTTT.